This T cell receptor (beta chain) derives from a study of blood T cell repertoires in COVID-19. Turning to the study itself: The United States, Italy and Spain supplied acute and convalescent COVID-19 samples.

As originally analysed: Estimation of nucleated cell counts relied on the amplification of reference gene primers. Sequencing was performed with immunoSEQ multiplex PCR; in TCRdb, only in-frame clones are kept and a portion is missing. The V and J calls and the clone size are those of that table, but D and trimming were determined from the DNA. This sample has over 150,000 clones, with less than 95% found just once. The source material was peripheral blood. The TCR originated in a man aged 45 to 65 with acute or convalescent COVID-19.

The CDR3: CASSTTGGSTNEKLFF. The CDR3 region has the DNA TGCGCCAGCAGCACGACAGGGGGCTCGACTAATGAAAAACTGTTTTTT. This chain uses TRBV5-1 with TRBJ1-4; 10 bases are a match to TRBD1. Germline-derived CDR1 and CDR2 are SGHRS and YFSETQ. The J segment lost 2 bases and the V segment lost 4 bases, leaving 5 bases of the junction unmatched. There are 16 residues in the CDR3.